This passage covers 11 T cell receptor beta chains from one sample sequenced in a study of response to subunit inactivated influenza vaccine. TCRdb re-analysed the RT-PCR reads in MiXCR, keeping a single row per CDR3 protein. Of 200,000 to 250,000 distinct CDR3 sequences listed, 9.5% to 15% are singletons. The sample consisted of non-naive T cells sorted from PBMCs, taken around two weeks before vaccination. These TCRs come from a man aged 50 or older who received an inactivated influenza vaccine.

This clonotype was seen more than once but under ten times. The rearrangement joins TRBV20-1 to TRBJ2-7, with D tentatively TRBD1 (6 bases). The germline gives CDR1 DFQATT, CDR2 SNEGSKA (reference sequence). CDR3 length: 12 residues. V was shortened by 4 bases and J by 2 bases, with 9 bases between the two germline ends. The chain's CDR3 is CSAKGQAYEQYF. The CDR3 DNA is TGCAGTGCTAAGGGACAAGCCTACGAGCAGTACTTC.

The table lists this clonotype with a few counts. CDR3 bases: TGCGCCAGCAGCTCAATGACAGGGACCGGGGAGCTGTTTTTT. Protein product: CASSSMTGTGELFF. The chain employs TRBV5-1 and TRBJ2-2, with 7 nucleotides matching TRBD1. The CDR3 is 14 residues long. With 3 bases clipped from V and 5 bases from J, the junction kept 4 bases outside the gene matches. In germline, CDR1 is SGHRS, CDR2 YFSETQ. Full variable domain (remainder filled in from reference TRBV5-1 and TRBJ2-2): KAGVTQTPRYLIKTRGQQVTLSCSPISGHRSVSWYQQTPGQGLQFLFEYFSETQRNKGNFPGRFSGRQFSNSRSEMNVSTLELGDSALYLCASSSMTGTGELFFGEGSRLTVL.

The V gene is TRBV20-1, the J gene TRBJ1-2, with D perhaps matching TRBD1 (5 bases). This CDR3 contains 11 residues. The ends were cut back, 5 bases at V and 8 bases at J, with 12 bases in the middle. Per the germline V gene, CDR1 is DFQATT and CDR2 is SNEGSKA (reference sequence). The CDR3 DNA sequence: TGCAGTGCTGAGGGGAGGGACGGCTACACCTTC. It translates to CSAEGRDGYTF.

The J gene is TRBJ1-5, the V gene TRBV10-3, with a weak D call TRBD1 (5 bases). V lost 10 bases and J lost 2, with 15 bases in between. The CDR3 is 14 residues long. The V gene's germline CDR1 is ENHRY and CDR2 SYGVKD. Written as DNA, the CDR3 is TGTGCCAGCACACAGGCGGGGGGCAATCAGCCCCAGCATTTT. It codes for CASTQAGGNQPQHF.

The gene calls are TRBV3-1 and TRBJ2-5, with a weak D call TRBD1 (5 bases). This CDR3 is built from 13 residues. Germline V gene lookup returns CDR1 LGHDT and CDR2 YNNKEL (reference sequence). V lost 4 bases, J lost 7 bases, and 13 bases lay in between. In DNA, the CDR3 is TGTGCCAGCAGCCCCCAGGGTCCGGGGACCCAGTACTTC. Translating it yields CASSPQGPGTQYF.

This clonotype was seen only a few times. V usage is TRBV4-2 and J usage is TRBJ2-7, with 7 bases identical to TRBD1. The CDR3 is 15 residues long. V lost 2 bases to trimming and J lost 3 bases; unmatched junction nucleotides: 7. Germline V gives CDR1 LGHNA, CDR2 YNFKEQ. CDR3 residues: CASSQYTGVNYEQYF. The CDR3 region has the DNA TGTGCCAGCAGCCAATACACAGGGGTAAACTACGAGCAGTACTTC.

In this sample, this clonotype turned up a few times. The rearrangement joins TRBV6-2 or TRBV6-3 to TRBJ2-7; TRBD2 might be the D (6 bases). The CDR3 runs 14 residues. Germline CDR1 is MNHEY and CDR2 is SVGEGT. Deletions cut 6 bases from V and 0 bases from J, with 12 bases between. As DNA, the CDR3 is TGTGCCAGCAGGCTACTAGCCCGCTCCTACGAGCAGTACTTC. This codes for CASRLLARSYEQYF.

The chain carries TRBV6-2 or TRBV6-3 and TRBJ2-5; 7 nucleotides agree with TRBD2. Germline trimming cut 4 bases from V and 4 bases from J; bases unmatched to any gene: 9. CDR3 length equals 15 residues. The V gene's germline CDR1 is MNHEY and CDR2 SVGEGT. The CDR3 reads CASSSRWEGRETQYF. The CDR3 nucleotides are TGTGCCAGCAGTTCGAGGTGGGAGGGCCGAGAGACCCAGTACTTC.

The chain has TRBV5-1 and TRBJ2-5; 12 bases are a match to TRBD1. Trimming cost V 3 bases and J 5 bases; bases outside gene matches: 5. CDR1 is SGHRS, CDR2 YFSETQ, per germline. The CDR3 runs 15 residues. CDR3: CASSWGTGGPETQYF. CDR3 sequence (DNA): TGCGCCAGCAGCTGGGGGACAGGGGGCCCGGAGACCCAGTACTTC.

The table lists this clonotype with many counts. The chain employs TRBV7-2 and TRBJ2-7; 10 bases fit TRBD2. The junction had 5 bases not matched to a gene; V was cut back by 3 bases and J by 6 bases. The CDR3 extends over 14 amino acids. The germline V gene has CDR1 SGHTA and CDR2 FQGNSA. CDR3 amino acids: CASSFLAGVSEQYF. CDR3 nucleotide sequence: TGTGCCAGCAGCTTCCTAGCGGGGGTATCCGAGCAGTACTTC.

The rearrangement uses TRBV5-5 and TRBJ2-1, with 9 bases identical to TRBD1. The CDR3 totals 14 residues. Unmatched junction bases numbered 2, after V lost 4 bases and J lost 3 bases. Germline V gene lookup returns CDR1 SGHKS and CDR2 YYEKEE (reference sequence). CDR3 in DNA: TGTGCCAGCAGCCGGGACAGGGACTACAATGAGCAGTTCTTC. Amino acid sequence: CASSRDRDYNEQFF.